This entry is about one TCR beta chain. Its antigen is as yet unknown. The CDR3 has 15 residues. Germline V gene sequence: CDR1 LNHDA, CDR2 SQIVND (reference sequence). The V end was cut by 11 bases, the J end by 0 bases, with 20 bases between. Attachment of unique molecular identifiers to individual cDNA molecules was performed in the library. As processed by the authors: Sequenced samples showed a median of approximately 100,000 TCRs each, with counts running from about 20,000 to 690,000. Using its own MiXCR run on the RACE reads, TCRdb lists one record per CDR3 protein. For this entry, the V and J calls and clone size follow TCRdb and not the study's own pipeline. Of 100,000 to 150,000 distinct CDR3 sequences listed, approximately 9.1% are singletons. This sample stems from a study of human T cells and chemical hapten exposure. Background on the study: From small differences in pooled library volume came most of the variation in per-sample TCR yields. Study-wide findings and caveats: TCRs above 1 in 1000 frequency stayed constant with DPC sensitization.

This sample's time point: healthy volunteer bleed at 2 weeks. Extraction of total RNA was performed on unfractionated whole blood. The chain uses TRBV19 and TRBJ2-7, with D possibly called TRBD1 or TRBD2 (5 bases each). The sample consisted of whole blood. This receptor was taken from a male donor in good health. Some clones in this sample may be carry-over from other donors' samples. The CDR3 is CASSAWGKSSYEQYF. The CDR3 coding sequence is TGTGCCTCCTCCGCCTGGGGGAAAAGCTCCTACGAGCAGTACTTC.